The 20 T cell receptor beta chains listed next were all sequenced from one sample in a study of early T cells in non-severe SARS-CoV-2 infection. TCRdb called the 5' RACE reads again in MiXCR, with one record for every CDR3 protein. The repertoire holds 98,000 or so distinct CDR3 sequences, with roughly 11% as singletons. Source material: whole blood. These receptors were taken from an adult who was a healthcare worker with PCR-confirmed SARS-CoV-2 infection or an uninfected control (not recorded which).

This rearrangement joins TRBV27 to TRBJ2-3; D remains ambiguous. Germline CDR1 is MNHEY and CDR2 is SMNVEV (reference sequence). Trimming removed 1 base from V and 0 bases from J, with 14 bases in between. There are 17 residues in the CDR3. For the CDR3, the DNA is TGTGCCAGCAGTTTATATTACCCCTACAAGAGCACAGATACGCAGTATTTT. This codes for CASSLYYPYKSTDTQYF.

The J gene is TRBJ1-2, the V gene TRBV29-1; D is unclear. Trimming shortened V by 6 bases and J by 1 base, and 12 bases separated the two germline ends. The germline V gene encodes CDR1 SQVTM and CDR2 ANQGSEA. The CDR3 runs to 13 residues. The DNA for the CDR3 is TGCAGCGTGGCCCTGGGCGGTAACTATGGCTACACCTTC. Translated, it gives CSVALGGNYGYTF.

This clonotype was picked up many times. This chain connects TRBV27 to TRBJ1-6; 9 bases are a match to TRBD1. The CDR3 has 14 residues. Germline values: CDR1 MNHEY, CDR2 SMNVEV (reference sequence). Losses at the gene ends were 3 bases for V and 10 bases for J; bases not matched to a gene: 4. The CDR3: CASSFVDRGSPLHF. The CDR3 DNA is TGTGCCAGCAGTTTCGTAGACAGGGGGTCACCCCTCCACTTT.

V is TRBV12-3 or TRBV12-4 and J is TRBJ2-3; 8 bases line up with TRBD2. The CDR3 is 17 residues long. The J segment lost 3 bases and the V segment lost 5 bases, leaving 13 bases of the junction unmatched. This chain's CDR3 is CASSPVGLALVTDTQYF. CDR3 sequence (DNA): TGTGCCAGCAGTCCAGTTGGACTAGCTTTAGTGACAGATACGCAGTATTTT.

This clonotype came up a few times. This chain links TRBV10-1 with TRBJ2-7; TRBD1 might be the D (5 bases). The CDR3 consists of 19 residues. Between the trimmed V and J ends, which lost 8 bases and 2 bases, there was a span of 31 bases. CDR1 is WNHNN and CDR2 is SYGVQD in the germline V gene (reference sequence). The CDR3 spells CASLSVGRRELLGPYEQYF. CDR3 DNA: TGCGCCAGCCTATCCGTGGGCCGACGAGAGTTGTTGGGGCCCTACGAGCAGTACTTC.

This clonotype was picked up many times. The V gene is TRBV20-1, the J gene TRBJ1-1; D uncertain. The CDR3 covers 14 residues. Trimming pared 2 bases from V and 7 bases from J, leaving 17 bases between. The V gene's germline CDR1 is DFQATT and CDR2 SNEGSKA (reference sequence). CDR3 in DNA: TGCAGTGCTAGATCGGGTTGGACGGGCATTGAAGCTTTCTTT. Translating it yields CSARSGWTGIEAFF.

This clonotype was seen a handful of times. V and J are TRBV4-2 and TRBJ2-7; tentative D call: TRBD2 (6 bases). Germline CDR1 LGHNA, CDR2 YNFKEQ. The CDR3 sequence is 21 residues long. With 2 bases removed from V and 3 bases from J, the gap between germline ends came to 32 bases. The CDR3 is CASSQLPTGFRGRPTYYEQYF. CDR3 DNA: TGTGCCAGCAGCCAACTCCCGACTGGGTTTCGGGGGAGGCCTACCTACTACGAGCAGTACTTC.

V gene TRBV28 combines with J gene TRBJ2-5; TRBD1 matches 8 bases. The CDR3 spans 15 residues. Losses at the gene ends were 6 bases for V and 1 base for J; bases not matched to a gene: 7. Germline CDR1 reads MDHEN; CDR2 reads SYDVKM. CDR3 residues: CASSWTGSRQETQYF. In DNA, the CDR3 is TGTGCCAGCAGCTGGACAGGGAGTCGCCAAGAGACCCAGTACTTC.

V usage is TRBV10-3 and J usage is TRBJ2-1, with D perhaps TRBD1 (6 bases). Germline V lookup: CDR1 ENHRY, CDR2 SYGVKD. V was cut by 6 bases and J by 6 bases, with 12 bases left in between. The CDR3 consists of 13 residues. CDR3 bases: TGTGCCATCAGCCTGACAGGCAGCAATGAGCAGTTCTTC. Protein product: CAISLTGSNEQFF.

The rearrangement joins TRBV5-6 to TRBJ1-2; 8 positions agree with TRBD1. The CDR3 covers 14 residues. V lost 1 base, J lost 3 bases, and 2 bases stayed unmatched. The germline V gene encodes CDR1 SGHDT and CDR2 YYEEEE. In nucleotides, the CDR3 is TGTGCCAGCAGCTTGATACAGGGGGACTATGGCTACACCTTC. Amino acids: CASSLIQGDYGYTF.

This clonotype was counted only a few times. This chain uses TRBV10-3 with TRBJ2-7, with D maybe TRBD2 (5 bases). Trimming left V 4 bases short and J 7 bases short, with 11 bases between. This CDR3 spans 12 amino acids. CDR1 and CDR2 (germline): ENHRY, SYGVKD. CDR3 amino acids: CAISAGSGEQYF. CDR3 nucleotide sequence: TGTGCCATCAGTGCGGGGTCTGGAGAGCAGTACTTC.

This rearrangement joins TRBV20-1 to TRBJ2-3; 11 bases agree with TRBD2. Germline V lookup: CDR1 DFQATT, CDR2 SNEGSKA (reference sequence). The CDR3 contains 18 residues. The J segment lost 4 bases and the V segment lost 0 bases, leaving 12 bases of the junction unmatched. The CDR3 reads CSARDQGRLAGGPDTQYF. Here the CDR3 DNA reads TGCAGTGCTAGAGATCAAGGGCGCCTAGCGGGGGGCCCAGATACGCAGTATTTT.

This chain links TRBV7-2 with TRBJ2-1, with 7 bases that match TRBD2. The CDR3 runs to 14 residues. In germline, CDR1 is SGHTA, CDR2 FQGNSA. The J segment lost 9 bases and the V segment lost 1 base, leaving 6 bases of the junction unmatched. The CDR3 nucleotides read TGTGCCAGCAGCTTAGGGCAGTGGGAGGGTGAGCAGTTCTTC. Translated, it gives CASSLGQWEGEQFF.

The chain recombines TRBV25-1 with TRBJ2-7; no definite D call. V was shortened by 10 bases and J by 2 bases, with 18 bases between the two germline ends. Germline CDR1 and CDR2: MGHDK and SYGVNS. This CDR3 is 14 amino acids long. CDR3 DNA: TGTGCCACCACATCTGGGTTATACACCTACGAGCAGTACTTC. The encoded protein is CATTSGLYTYEQYF.

The gene calls are TRBV29-1 and TRBJ2-1, with 12 bases aligning to TRBD2. V shed 4 bases and J 5 bases; nucleotides not matched to a gene: 3. The germline CDR1 and CDR2 sequences are SQVTM and ANQGSEA. This CDR3 comprises 14 residues. The CDR3 coding sequence is TGCAGCGTTGCCCGGACTAGCGGGGACAATGAGCAGTTCTTC. Amino acid sequence: CSVARTSGDNEQFF.

This clonotype was seen only a few times. This chain uses TRBV20-1 with TRBJ2-7; D is ambiguous. Germline V lookup: CDR1 DFQATT, CDR2 SNEGSKA (reference sequence). The germline V and J ends were trimmed by 3 bases and 3 bases, with 12 bases remaining between them. The CDR3 is made up of 13 amino acids. DNA for the CDR3: TGCAGTGCTAGCCTGCGGACCAACTACGAGCAGTACTTC. Amino acids: CSASLRTNYEQYF.

The chain combines TRBV20-1 with TRBJ1-4; no clear D. This CDR3 has 14 amino acids. Germline CDR1 and CDR2: DFQATT and SNEGSKA (reference sequence). The V end was cut by 4 bases, the J end by 0 bases, with 9 bases between. The CDR3 spells CSATIQPTNEKLFF. The CDR3 region has the DNA TGCAGTGCTACCATACAACCAACTAATGAAAAACTGTTTTTT.

This clonotype was recorded many times. This chain connects TRBV12-3 or TRBV12-4 to TRBJ1-1; no clear D gene. V gave up 8 bases and J gave up 0 bases, with 4 bases separating them. This CDR3 has 11 residues. The CDR3 loop reads CASRMNTEAFF. The CDR3 region has the DNA TGTGCCAGCCGAATGAACACTGAAGCTTTCTTT.

This clonotype was detected many times. V is TRBV6-2 or TRBV6-3 and J is TRBJ2-2; TRBD1 might be the D (6 bases). Trimming removed 8 bases at V and 4 bases at J, with 17 bases between. This CDR3 spans 15 amino acids. The germline V gene has CDR1 MNHEY and CDR2 SVGEGT. In nucleotides, the CDR3 is TGTGCCAGCCATTTCGCCGGGACACCCACCGGGGAGCTGTTTTTT. Its translation is CASHFAGTPTGELFF.

This clonotype has a handful of counts. J is TRBJ2-2 and V is TRBV10-3; 7 bases map to TRBD2. CDR1 and CDR2 from the germline V gene are ENHRY and SYGVKD. V dropped 2 bases and J dropped 6; count of bases not matched to a gene: 6. The CDR3 has 15 amino acids. CDR3 loop: CAISEDPGLAGELFF. The DNA of the CDR3 is TGTGCCATCAGTGAGGACCCTGGACTAGCCGGGGAGCTGTTTTTT.